This TCR beta chain was identified in a study of post-analysis software for immune sequencing data. Looking at the study overall: Included among the disease courses, which were recorded for the cohort, were relapsing-remitting, secondary progressive and progressive-relapsing multiple sclerosis. Study observations and caveats: Controls showed lower frequencies than patients for 5 or 6 TRBV segments, and TRBV5-6, TRBV5-1 and TRBV20-1 were among these. Among multiple sclerosis patients, normalized Chao1 diversity was significantly below that of controls.

On this clonotype itself: The antigen is undetermined.

Trimming at V came to 5 bases and at J to 2 bases, leaving 6 bases not matched to a gene. Germline V CDR1 and CDR2: SQVTM, ANQGSEA. The CDR3 sequence is 14 residues long. TCR beta cDNA libraries included unique molecular identifiers. Roughly 450,000 cDNA molecules came from about 1 to 10 million T cells. TCRdb reprocessed the PCR reads via MiXCR and lists one record per CDR3 protein. The sample records 750,000 to 950,000 distinct CDR3 sequences, approximately 53% being singletons. This chain connects TRBV29-1 to TRBJ2-3; 8 bases are shared with TRBD1. This sequence originates from a girl aged 10 to 17 with multiple sclerosis. Sequencing was performed on blood. The CDR3 loop reads CSVPGQGSTDTQYF. The DNA for the CDR3 is TGCAGCGTTCCCGGACAGGGATCCACAGATACGCAGTATTTT.